This T cell receptor (beta chain) derives from a study of cytomegalovirus exposure and HLA in healthy donors. 13 Jbeta primers and 60 Vbeta primers were used for the PCR. TCRdb keeps only in-frame clones here, not all; method: immunoSEQ multiplex PCR. The table records over 150,000 clones, roughly three quarters of them present only once. Findings and caveats of the study: Through in vitro validation, a few CMV-associated chains were shown to be specific for CMV antigens.

Notes on this clone: Antigen unknown.

The CDR3 is 15 residues long. CDR1 and CDR2 from the germline V gene are SGHTS and YDEGEE. The V gene lost 6 bases and the J gene lost 3 bases, with 15 bases spanning the gap. Specimen: PBMCs. The sequence derives from a woman aged 45-65 years in good health and CMV-seropositive. The chain combines TRBV5-8 with TRBJ1-4; tentative D call: TRBD1 (6 bases). CDR3 sequence (DNA): TGTGCCAGCACCCCTACAGGGCCTCCTAATGAAAAACTGTTTTTT. It is translated as CASTPTGPPNEKLFF.